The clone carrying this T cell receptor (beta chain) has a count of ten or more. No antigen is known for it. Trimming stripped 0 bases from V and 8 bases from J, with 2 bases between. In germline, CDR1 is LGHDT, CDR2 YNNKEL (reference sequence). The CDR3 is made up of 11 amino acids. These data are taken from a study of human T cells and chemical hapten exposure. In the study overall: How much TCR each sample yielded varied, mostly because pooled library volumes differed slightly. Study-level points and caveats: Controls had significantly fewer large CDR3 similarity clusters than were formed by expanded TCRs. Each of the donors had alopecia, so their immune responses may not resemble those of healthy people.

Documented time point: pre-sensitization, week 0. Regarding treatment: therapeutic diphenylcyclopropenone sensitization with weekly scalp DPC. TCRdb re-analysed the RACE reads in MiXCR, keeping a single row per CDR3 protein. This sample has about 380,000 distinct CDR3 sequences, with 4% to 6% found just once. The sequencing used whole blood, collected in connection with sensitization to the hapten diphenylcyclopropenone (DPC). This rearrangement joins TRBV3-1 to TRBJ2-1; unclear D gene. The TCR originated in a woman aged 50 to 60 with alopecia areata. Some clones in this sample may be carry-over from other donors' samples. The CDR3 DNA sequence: TGTGCCAGCAGCCAAGACTATGAGCAGTTCTTC. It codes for CASSQDYEQFF.